These 19 T cell receptor beta chains came from one sample sequenced in a study of T cell repertoires in cytomegalovirus infection. The antigens these receptors bind are not known. TCRdb re-analysed the reads in MiXCR, keeping a single row per CDR3 protein. Among roughly 990,000 distinct CDR3 sequences, around 32% were seen once, and the ten largest hold about an eighth. This sample comprised cultured CD8+ T cells from PBMCs, obtained from culture after CMV antigen stimulation. The receptor set was obtained from a human donor in good health (CMV status not recorded). Some clones in this sample may be carry-over from other donors' samples.

This clonotype came up a few times. CDR3: CASNGTATTNEKLFF. The CDR3 bases are TGTGCCAGCAACGGGACAGCTACAACTAATGAAAAACTGTTTTTT. The chain carries TRBV9 and TRBJ1-4; TRBD1 matches at 7 bases. This CDR3 comprises 15 residues. With 6 bases clipped from V and 0 bases from J, the junction kept 5 bases outside the gene matches. The germline gives CDR1 SGDLS, CDR2 YYNGEE.

In this sample, this clonotype turned up a few times. The chain couples TRBV5-4 to TRBJ2-2; the D gene is possibly TRBD2 (5 bases). This CDR3 contains 12 residues. Trimming shortened V by 6 bases and J by 7 bases, and 10 bases separated the two germline ends. In germline, CDR1 is SGHNT, CDR2 YYREEE (reference sequence). The CDR3 nucleotides read TGTGCCAGCAACGCGGAGGACGGGGAGCTGTTTTTT. Translated: CASNAEDGELFF.

This clonotype has ten or more counts. The chain links TRBV7-8 to TRBJ2-7; 11 bases align to TRBD2. Germline CDR1 is SGHVS and CDR2 is FQNEAQ. CDR3 length: 17 residues. Trimming took 5 bases from V and 2 from J; bases not matched to a gene: 11. The CDR3 coding sequence is TGTGCCAGCAGCACGCCTTTCCGACTAGCGGGGCCCTACGAGCAGTACTTC. Its translation: CASSTPFRLAGPYEQYF.

The chain has TRBV11-1 and TRBJ1-1; 7 nucleotides align to TRBD1. This CDR3 region has 17 residues. J lost 0 bases, V lost 0 bases, and 7 bases had no gene match. The germline V gene encodes CDR1 SGHAT and CDR2 FQDESV (reference sequence). This chain's CDR3 is CASSLAAGGGMNTEAFF. The CDR3, as DNA: TGTGCCAGCAGCTTAGCCGCAGGGGGAGGAATGAACACTGAAGCTTTCTTT.

Ten or more counts support this clonotype. The rearrangement links TRBV7-2 to TRBJ1-2, with TRBD1 as a possible D gene (6 bases). V lost 5 bases to trimming and J lost 7 bases, with 14 bases between them. This CDR3 is 13 amino acids long. CDR1 is SGHTA, CDR2 FQGNSA, per germline. The CDR3 sequence: CASSPRQDSGYTF. CDR3 coding DNA: TGTGCCAGCAGCCCCCGACAGGACTCTGGCTACACCTTC.

This clonotype was observed a few times. The rearrangement links TRBV4-3 to TRBJ2-1; D is undetermined. Germline V CDR1 and CDR2: LGHNA, YSLEER. Trimming cost V 1 base and J 8 bases, with 24 bases left between them. The CDR3 consists of 18 residues. This chain's CDR3 is CASSQVVSRAMLSYEQFF. The CDR3, as DNA: TGCGCCAGCAGCCAAGTCGTCAGCCGTGCTATGTTATCCTATGAGCAGTTCTTC.

This clonotype was recorded a few times. The chain recombines TRBV25-1 with TRBJ2-1; D is undetermined. The CDR3 totals 15 residues. The germline V gene encodes CDR1 MGHDK and CDR2 SYGVNS. The V end lost 3 bases, the J end lost 8 bases, and 17 bases lay between the germline ends. The CDR3 nucleotides read TGTGCCAGCAGTGAGATGTATAGGGCGGTCGATGAGCAGTTCTTC. Protein product: CASSEMYRAVDEQFF.

There are many counts of this clonotype. V usage is TRBV7-8 and J usage is TRBJ2-3; D perhaps matches TRBD2 (6 bases). The CDR3 loop spans 14 amino acids. CDR1 is SGHVS, CDR2 FQNEAQ, per germline. Trimming left V 1 base short and J 5 bases short, with 10 bases between. The CDR3 is CASSLDRRGDTQYF. CDR3 DNA: TGTGCCAGCAGCTTAGATAGGCGGGGAGATACGCAGTATTTT. The complete variable domain, with remaining parts taken from reference TRBV7-8 and TRBJ2-3, reads GAGVSQSPRYKVAKRGQDVALRCDPISGHVSLFWYQQALGQGPEFLTYFQNEAQLDKSGLPSDRFFAERPEGSVSTLKIQRTQQEDSAVYLCASSLDRRGDTQYFGPGTRLTVL.

This clonotype was detected a few times. This chain uses TRBV6-5 with TRBJ2-1; D ambiguous. The CDR3 is 14 residues long. The ends were cut back, 0 bases at V and 9 bases at J, with 12 bases in the middle. CDR1 is MNHEY and CDR2 is SVGAGI in the germline V gene. CDR3 in amino acids: CASSYSRASPEQFF. In DNA, the CDR3 is TGTGCCAGCAGTTACTCAAGGGCCTCCCCTGAGCAGTTCTTC.

The V call is TRBV6-1, the J call TRBJ1-4, with 9 bases matching TRBD1. V lost 0 bases, J lost 7 bases, and 9 bases stayed unmatched. This CDR3 contains 17 residues. CDR1 MNHNS and CDR2 SASEGT come from the germline V gene. CDR3 protein: CASSEAPAGQGGEKLFF. The CDR3 coding sequence is TGTGCCAGCAGTGAAGCGCCTGCGGGACAGGGTGGTGAAAAACTGTTTTTT.

Ten or more counts support this clonotype. This chain links TRBV7-2 with TRBJ1-1; 7 bases agree with TRBD1. The junction had 17 bases not matched to a gene; V was cut back by 2 bases and J by 11 bases. This CDR3 has 16 residues. Germline assignment: CDR1 SGHTA and CDR2 FQGNSA. CDR3 nucleotide sequence: TGTGCCAGCAGCTTAAGGGGGCATCTAGTTTCGGCGGGGGCTTTCTTT. Its translation: CASSLRGHLVSAGAFF.

This chain links TRBV4-1 with TRBJ1-1, with a tentative D call TRBD1 (6 bases). Germline loops: CDR1 MGHRA, CDR2 YSYEKL. CDR3 size: 15 residues. The germline V and J ends were trimmed by 2 bases and 0 bases, with 10 bases remaining between them. The CDR3 sequence: CASSQSRQVNTEAFF. In DNA, the CDR3 is TGCGCCAGCAGCCAATCGAGACAGGTGAACACTGAAGCTTTCTTT.

This clonotype was counted only a few times. This chain links TRBV7-6 with TRBJ1-4; D call uncertain. This CDR3 region has 13 residues. The germline V and J ends were trimmed by 0 bases and 9 bases, with 8 bases remaining between them. The germline V gene has CDR1 SGHVS and CDR2 FNYEAQ. The CDR3: CASSLALEKKLFF. The DNA for the CDR3 is TGTGCCAGCAGCTTAGCGCTTGAGAAAAAACTGTTTTTT.

This clonotype was counted only a few times. The V call is TRBV6-6, the J call TRBJ1-6; D remains ambiguous. Trimming shortened V by 1 base and J by 5 bases, and 9 bases separated the two germline ends. Per germline, CDR1 MNHNY and CDR2 SVGAGI (reference sequence). The CDR3 length is 15 residues. The CDR3 DNA reads as TGTGCCAGCAGTTACTACCAGAGCAATAATTCACCCCTCCACTTT. The encoded protein is CASSYYQSNNSPLHF.

This clonotype was detected ten times or more. V and J are TRBV7-2 and TRBJ1-4; 12 nucleotides line up with TRBD1. This CDR3 region has 16 residues. V trimming: 5 bases; J trimming: 4 bases; junction bases outside the gene matches: 5. The V gene's germline CDR1 is SGHTA and CDR2 FQGNSA. The CDR3 loop reads CASSDRDRGRNEKLFF. For the CDR3, the DNA is TGTGCCAGCAGCGACCGGGACAGGGGGCGTAATGAAAAACTGTTTTTT. Complete variable domain (other parts from reference TRBV7-2 and TRBJ1-4): GAGVSQSPSNKVTEKGKDVELRCDPISGHTALYWYRQSLGQGLEFLIYFQGNSAPDKSGLPSDRFSAERTGGSVSTLTIQRTQQEDSAVYLCASSDRDRGRNEKLFFGSGTQLSVL.

The table lists this clonotype with many counts. The chain combines TRBV7-6 with TRBJ2-7; TRBD1 matches at 9 bases. CDR1 and CDR2 (germline): SGHVS, FNYEAQ. The V segment lost 6 bases and the J segment 4 bases; nucleotides outside the gene matches: 10. The CDR3 is 15 residues long. The CDR3: CASSSKTGGFYEQYF. Here the CDR3 DNA reads TGTGCCAGCAGTTCCAAGACAGGGGGGTTTTACGAGCAGTACTTC.

This clonotype was seen only a few times. V gene TRBV27 combines with J gene TRBJ2-7, with 7 positions matching TRBD2. With 5 bases clipped from V and 7 bases from J, the junction kept 5 bases outside the gene matches. Looked up from germline, CDR1 is MNHEY and CDR2 is SMNVEV (reference sequence). The CDR3 is 12 amino acids. The CDR3 sequence: CASSQGGGEQYV. The CDR3 DNA reads TGTGCCAGCAGTCAAGGCGGGGGAGAGCAGTACGTC.

The gene calls are TRBV5-6 and TRBJ2-1, with D unresolved. CDR1 SGHDT and CDR2 YYEEEE come from the germline V gene. The CDR3 covers 14 residues. Trimming stripped 8 bases from V and 0 bases from J, with 12 bases between. In DNA form, the CDR3 reads TGTGCCAGTTCATATACTATCTCCTACAATGAGCAGTTCTTC. Translation gives CASSYTISYNEQFF.

This chain joins TRBV7-9 and TRBJ1-4; D unclear. Trimming shortened V by 2 bases and J by 2 bases, and 6 bases separated the two germline ends. The CDR3 runs 14 residues. Per the germline V gene, CDR1 is SEHNR and CDR2 is FQNEAQ (reference sequence). As DNA, the CDR3 is TGTGCCAGCAGCTTATCGGTTACTAATGAAAAACTGTTTTTT. Protein: CASSLSVTNEKLFF. Full variable domain (rest looked up from reference TRBV7-9 and TRBJ1-4): DTGVSQNPRHKITKRGQNVTFRCDPISEHNRLYWYRQTLGQGPEFLTYFQNEAQLEKSRLLSDRFSAERPKGSFSTLEIQRTEQGDSAMYLCASSLSVTNEKLFFGSGTQLSVL.